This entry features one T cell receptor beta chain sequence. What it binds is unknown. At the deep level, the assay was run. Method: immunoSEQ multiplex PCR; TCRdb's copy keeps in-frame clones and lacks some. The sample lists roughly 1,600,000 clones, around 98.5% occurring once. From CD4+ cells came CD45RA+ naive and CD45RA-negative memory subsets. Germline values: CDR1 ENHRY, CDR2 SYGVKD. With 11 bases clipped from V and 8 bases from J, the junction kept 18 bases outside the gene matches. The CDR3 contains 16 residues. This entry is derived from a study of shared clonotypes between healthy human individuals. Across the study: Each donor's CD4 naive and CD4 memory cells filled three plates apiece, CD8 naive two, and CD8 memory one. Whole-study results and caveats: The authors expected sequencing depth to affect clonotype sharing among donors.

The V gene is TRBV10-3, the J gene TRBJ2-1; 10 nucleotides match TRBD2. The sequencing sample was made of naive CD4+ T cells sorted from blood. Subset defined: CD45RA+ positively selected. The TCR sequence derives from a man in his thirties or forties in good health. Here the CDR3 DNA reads TGTGCCTCCCCCACCAGCGGGAGGGCCAGGGCACATGAGCAGTTCTTC. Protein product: CASPTSGRARAHEQFF.